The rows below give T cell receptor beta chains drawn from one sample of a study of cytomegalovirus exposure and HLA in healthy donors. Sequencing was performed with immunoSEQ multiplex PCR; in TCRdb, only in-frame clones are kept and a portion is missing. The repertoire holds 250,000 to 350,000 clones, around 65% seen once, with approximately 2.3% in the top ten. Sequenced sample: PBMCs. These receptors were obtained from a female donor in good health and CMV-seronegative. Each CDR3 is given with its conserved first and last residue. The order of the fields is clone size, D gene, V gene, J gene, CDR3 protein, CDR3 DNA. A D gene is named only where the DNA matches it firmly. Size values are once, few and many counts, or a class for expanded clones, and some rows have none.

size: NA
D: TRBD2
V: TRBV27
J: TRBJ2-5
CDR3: CASSPGLAGGWETQYF
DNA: TGTGCCAGCAGTCCAGGACTAGCGGGAGGGTGGGAGACCCAGTACTTC

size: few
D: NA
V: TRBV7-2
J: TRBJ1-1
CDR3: CASSTWGGEAFF
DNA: TGTGCCAGCAGCACTTGGGGGGGGGAAGCTTTCTTT

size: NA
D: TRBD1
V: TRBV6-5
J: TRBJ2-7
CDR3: CASSYGGQGVGEQYF
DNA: TGTGCCAGCAGTTATGGGGGACAGGGGGTTGGCGAGCAGTACTTC

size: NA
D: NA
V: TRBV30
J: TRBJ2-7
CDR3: CAWSRGNYSPYEQYF
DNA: TGTGCCTGGAGTCGAGGGAACTATTCCCCCTACGAGCAGTACTTC

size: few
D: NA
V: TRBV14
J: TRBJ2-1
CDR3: CASSQDSAPYNEQFF
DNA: TGTGCCAGCAGCCAAGATTCAGCGCCCTACAATGAGCAGTTCTTC

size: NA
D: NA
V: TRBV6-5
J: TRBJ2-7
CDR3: CASSYSGQTYEQYF
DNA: TGTGCCAGCAGTTACTCCGGACAGACCTACGAGCAGTACTTC

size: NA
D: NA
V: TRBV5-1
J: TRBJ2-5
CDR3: CASSFQGQGNYETQYF
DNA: TGCGCCAGCAGCTTTCAGGGGCAGGGGAATTACGAGACCCAGTACTTC

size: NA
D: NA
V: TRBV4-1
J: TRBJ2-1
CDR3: CASSRTSELGGYNEQFF
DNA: TGCGCCAGCAGCCGCACAAGCGAACTAGGGGGCTACAATGAGCAGTTCTTC

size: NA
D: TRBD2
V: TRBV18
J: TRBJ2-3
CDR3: CASSPSGGSTDTQYF
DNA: TGTGCCAGCTCACCTAGCGGGGGGAGCACAGATACGCAGTATTTT

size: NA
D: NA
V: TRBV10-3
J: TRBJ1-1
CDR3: CATGGDSTNTEAFF
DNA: TGTGCCACTGGGGGGGATTCGACGAACACTGAAGCTTTCTTT